This record covers a single T cell receptor (beta chain). The data were taken from a study of blood T cell repertoires in COVID-19. Study-level information: Sites across the United States, Italy and Spain contributed samples from acute and convalescent COVID-19. The cDNA or gDNA used as material had been derived from T cells, B-cell-depleted T cells, or PBMCs.

The authors' processing: Counts of nucleated cells, estimated from reference gene primer amplification, were obtained. TCRdb's table, derived via immunoSEQ multiplex PCR, lists solely in-frame clones and lacks some. V and J calls plus clone size are reproduced from that table; the DNA served to infer D and trimming. The sample yields roughly 200,000 clones, 75% to 85% seen once. Losses at the gene ends were 6 bases for V and 1 base for J; bases not matched to a gene: 8. The CDR3 extends over 16 amino acids. Per the germline V gene, CDR1 is MNHNY and CDR2 is SVGAGI (reference sequence). During active infection, Seattle patients enrolled and were then monitored through disease.

Sequenced input: peripheral blood. The TCR was taken from a woman between 40 and 55 years old with COVID-19, enrolled during active disease. J is TRBJ1-1 and V is TRBV6-6; 10 bases match TRBD1. CDR3: CASRKGTGAQNTEAFF. The CDR3 DNA reads as TGTGCCAGCAGGAAAGGGACAGGGGCCCAGAACACTGAAGCTTTCTTT.